The 28 T cell receptor beta chains presented below share a single source sample, sequenced in a study of blood T cell repertoires in COVID-19. Method: immunoSEQ multiplex PCR; TCRdb's copy keeps in-frame clones and lacks some. This sample has 200,000 to 300,000 clones; 87% occur once, and the top ten carry roughly 3%. The sample comprised peripheral blood. These receptors all stem from a man between 18 and 29 years old with active or convalescent COVID-19.

The rearrangement uses TRBV5-4 and TRBJ1-4; D is unclear. Per the germline V gene, CDR1 is SGHNT and CDR2 is YYREEE (reference sequence). The CDR3 covers 15 residues. V was pared by 0 bases and J by 7 bases, with 13 bases between. This CDR3 reads CASSLGGEGSEKLFF. In DNA, the CDR3 is TGTGCCAGCAGCTTGGGCGGGGAGGGAAGTGAAAAACTGTTTTTT. Filled out from reference TRBV5-4 and TRBJ1-4, the complete variable domain reads ETGVTQSPTHLIKTRGQQVTLRCSSQSGHNTVSWYQQALGQGPQFIFQYYREEENGRGNFPPRFSGLQFPNYSSELNVNALELDDSALYLCASSLGGEGSEKLFFGSGTQLSVL.

CDR3 region: CASSEYFMAAGTGNTIYF. CDR3 sequence (DNA): TGTGCCAGCAGTGAATATTTCATGGCGGCAGGGACAGGAAACACCATATATTTT. This chain connects TRBV25-1 to TRBJ1-3, with D maybe TRBD1 (6 bases). Trimming removed 0 bases from V and 4 bases from J, with 19 bases in between. CDR3 size: 18 residues. CDR1 and CDR2 from the germline V gene are MGHDK and SYGVNS.

This rearrangement joins TRBV11-2 to TRBJ2-2; unclear D gene. Between the trimmed V and J ends, which lost 0 bases and 4 bases, there was a span of 6 bases. CDR1 SGHAT and CDR2 FQNNGV come from the germline V gene. The CDR3 has 14 residues. CDR3 region: CASSLDPSTGELFF. The CDR3 DNA reads as TGTGCCAGCAGCTTAGACCCGTCCACCGGGGAGCTGTTTTTT. Variable domain in full (rest from reference TRBV11-2 and TRBJ2-2): EAGVAQSPRYKIIEKRQSVAFWCNPISGHATLYWYQQILGQGPKLLIQFQNNGVVDDSQLPKDRFSAERLKGVDSTLKIQPAKLEDSAVYLCASSLDPSTGELFFGEGSRLTVL.

A single count supports this clone. The chain combines TRBV5-5 with TRBJ1-1; TRBD1 matches 10 bases. CDR1 and CDR2 (germline): SGHKS, YYEKEE (reference sequence). V was pared by 3 bases and J by 7 bases, with 9 bases of the junction left unmatched. CDR3 length equals 15 residues. CDR3 sequence reads: CASSSGTGAHFEAFF. In DNA, the CDR3 is TGTGCCAGCAGCTCCGGGACAGGGGCCCATTTTGAAGCTTTCTTT.

This rearrangement joins TRBV5-8 to TRBJ2-5, with 14 positions matching TRBD2. From germline, CDR1 is SGHTS and CDR2 YDEGEE. Unmatched junction bases numbered 10, after V lost 0 bases and J lost 3 bases. This CDR3 region has 19 residues. Written as DNA, the CDR3 is TGTGCCAGCAGCTTGGTAGGAGGGACTAGCGGGAGTTTCGAAGAGACCCAGTACTTC. Protein sequence: CASSLVGGTSGSFEETQYF.

The rearrangement uses TRBV18 and TRBJ1-4; 9 bases agree with TRBD1. V dropped 5 bases and J dropped 8; count of bases not matched to a gene: 6. This CDR3 is 14 amino acids long. In germline, CDR1 is KGHSH, CDR2 LQKENI. As DNA, the CDR3 is TGTGCCAGCTCAACGGGACAGGGCAACGAAAAACTGTTTTTT. Its translation: CASSTGQGNEKLFF. Together with reference TRBV18 and TRBJ1-4, the CDR3 gives the full variable domain: NAGVMQNPRHLVRRRGQEARLRCSPMKGHSHVYWYRQLPEEGLKFMVYLQKENIIDESGMPKERFSAEFPKEGPSILRIQQVVRGDSAAYFCASSTGQGNEKLFFGSGTQLSVL.

The J gene is TRBJ1-2, the V gene TRBV29-1; 10 nucleotides line up with TRBD1. V lost 5 bases and J lost 8; bases outside the gene matches: 17. The CDR3 is 16 amino acids. CDR1 is SQVTM, CDR2 ANQGSEA, per germline. DNA for the CDR3: TGCAGCGTTCTTGCCCTTAACGTAGGACAGGGGGTCGGCTACACCTTC. This translates into CSVLALNVGQGVGYTF. The variable domain in full, with the rest retrieved from reference TRBV29-1 and TRBJ1-2, is SAVISQKPSRDICQRGTSLTIQCQVDSQVTMMFWYRQQPGQSLTLIATANQGSEATYESGFVIDKFPISRPNLTFSTLTVSNMSPEDSSIYLCSVLALNVGQGVGYTFGSGTRLTVV.

This clone was found once. The chain couples TRBV5-1 to TRBJ1-4; D is possibly TRBD1 (6 bases). V was shortened by 4 bases and J by 3 bases, with 13 bases between the two germline ends. The germline V gene has CDR1 SGHRS and CDR2 YFSETQ. There are 15 residues in the CDR3. CDR3 coding DNA: TGCGCCAGCAGCGTACAGGGTGTAGCTAATGAAAAACTGTTTTTT. Encoded protein: CASSVQGVANEKLFF.

This chain uses TRBV10-3 with TRBJ2-7, with TRBD2 identical over 12 bases. The CDR3 is 16 amino acids. Losses at the gene ends were 4 bases for V and 0 bases for J; bases not matched to a gene: 4. CDR1 and CDR2 from the germline V gene are ENHRY and SYGVKD. The DNA for the CDR3 is TGTGCCATCAGTGGGACTAGCGGGGAGAGCTCCTACGAGCAGTACTTC. It translates to CAISGTSGESSYEQYF.

This clone has just a few counts. V gene TRBV19 combines with J gene TRBJ1-2, with 9 bases lining up with TRBD1. Germline assignment: CDR1 LNHDA and CDR2 SQIVND (reference sequence). The J segment lost 8 bases and the V segment lost 5 bases, leaving 6 bases of the junction unmatched. This CDR3 spans 13 amino acids. CDR3 nucleotide sequence: TGTGCCAGTAGTTCCTGGGACAGGGCAGGCTACACCTTC. Protein product: CASSSWDRAGYTF.

CDR3 DNA sequence: TGTGCCAGCACGCCCCCCGGGGGTTCTAAAAACATTCAGTACTTC. It encodes CASTPPGGSKNIQYF. The chain joins TRBV28 to TRBJ2-4; tentative D call: TRBD2 (6 bases). The CDR3 consists of 15 residues. Germline V gene lookup returns CDR1 MDHEN and CDR2 SYDVKM. The ends were cut back, 7 bases at V and 4 bases at J, with 17 bases in the middle.

The gene calls are TRBV4-3 and TRBJ1-2; 7 bases line up with TRBD1. J was trimmed by 6 bases and V by 0 bases; bases with no gene match: 13. The CDR3 spans 17 residues. The germline gives CDR1 LGHNA, CDR2 YSLEER. The CDR3 nucleotides are TGCGCCAGCAGCCAAGATTCCCTCCTACAGGGGTGGAATGGCTACACCTTC. This translates into CASSQDSLLQGWNGYTF.

The genes are TRBV7-2 and TRBJ1-5, with 9 nucleotides matching TRBD1. The V gene end was trimmed by 5 bases and the J gene end by 7 bases; junction bases not matched to a gene: 9. Germline CDR1 and CDR2: SGHTA and FQGNSA. This CDR3 has 15 residues. CDR3 sequence: CASSGKDRGGQPQHF. The CDR3 DNA reads as TGTGCCAGCAGCGGAAAGGACAGGGGTGGGCAGCCCCAGCATTTT.

This clone was seen only once. The V and J genes are TRBV25-1 and TRBJ1-4; weak D call: TRBD1 (5 bases). V lost 1 base and J 13 bases, leaving 13 bases between the germline ends. Germline loops: CDR1 MGHDK, CDR2 SYGVNS. The CDR3 is 13 amino acids. The CDR3 reads CASSEFPGGGLFF. Written as DNA, the CDR3 is TGTGCCAGCAGTGAATTCCCCGGGGGAGGACTGTTTTTT.

V is TRBV3-1 (or the pseudogene TRBV3-2) and J is TRBJ1-2, with TRBD1 as a possible D gene (5 bases). This CDR3 comprises 18 residues. V lost 2 bases and J 6 bases, leaving 25 bases between the germline ends. CDR1 and CDR2 (germline): LGHDT, YNNKEL (reference sequence). The CDR3 nucleotides read TGTGCCAGCAGCCAACTCCGGGGGACCGGAATGATGGTTGATGGCTACACCTTC. Its protein product is CASSQLRGTGMMVDGYTF.

The V gene is TRBV5-4, the J gene TRBJ1-1, with D possibly being TRBD1 (5 bases). V lost 4 bases to trimming and J lost 8 bases, with 12 bases between them. CDR1 and CDR2 from the germline V gene are SGHNT and YYREEE (reference sequence). The CDR3 covers 12 residues. The chain's CDR3 is CASSRFDSEAFF. The DNA of the CDR3 is TGTGCCAGCAGCCGCTTCGACAGCGAAGCTTTCTTT.

In nucleotides, the CDR3 is TGCGCCAGCAGCCAAGCGAAAGGCGGGAGGGGCTCGTACAATGAGCAGTTCTTC. Its protein product is CASSQAKGGRGSYNEQFF. The chain couples TRBV4-3 to TRBJ2-1; TRBD2 aligns across 9 bases. With V trimmed by 1 base and J by 4 bases, 11 bases remained unmatched. The germline gives CDR1 LGHNA, CDR2 YSLEER. The CDR3 is 18 residues long.

The rearrangement joins TRBV5-1 to TRBJ1-2, with 8 bases lining up with TRBD1. The V gene's germline CDR1 is SGHRS and CDR2 YFSETQ. V trimming: 0 bases; J trimming: 7 bases; junction bases outside the gene matches: 5. This CDR3 is 14 amino acids long. CDR3 sequence reads: CASSLETGTGGYTF. CDR3 coding DNA: TGCGCCAGCAGCTTGGAAACTGGGACAGGTGGCTACACCTTC.

In nucleotides, the CDR3 is TGTGCCAGCAGCGGGGGACTAGTGCCAGATACGCAGTATTTT. It yields the protein CASSGGLVPDTQYF. The rearrangement joins TRBV5-6 to TRBJ2-3, with 8 bases lining up with TRBD2. Germline CDR1 SGHDT, CDR2 YYEEEE. Trimming cost V 4 bases and J 4 bases; bases outside gene matches: 5. The CDR3 contains 14 residues.

Only one count was recorded for this clone. The V and J genes are TRBV28 and TRBJ1-1; D ambiguous. The CDR3 extends over 13 amino acids. Germline CDR1 and CDR2: MDHEN and SYDVKM. The germline V and J ends were trimmed by 6 bases and 3 bases, with 11 bases remaining between them. The CDR3: CASSPAGYTEAFF. The CDR3 bases are TGTGCCAGCAGCCCAGCGGGGTACACTGAAGCTTTCTTT.

This clone has a single count. The V and J genes are TRBV13 and TRBJ1-3; no clear D gene. CDR1 PRHDT and CDR2 FYEKMQ come from the germline V gene (reference sequence). CDR3 length equals 13 residues. Trimming shortened V by 4 bases and J by 3 bases, and 7 bases separated the two germline ends. The CDR3: CASSSHGGNTIYF. CDR3 coding DNA: TGTGCCAGCAGCTCCCACGGTGGAAACACCATATATTTT.

The chain links TRBV10-3 to TRBJ2-3, with D maybe TRBD2 (5 bases). Germline CDR1 reads ENHRY; CDR2 reads SYGVKD. CDR3 length equals 16 residues. Trimming left V 2 bases short and J 5 bases short, with 17 bases between. CDR3 residues: CAISELRTPPGDTQYF. The CDR3 nucleotides are TGTGCCATCAGTGAGCTCCGGACTCCCCCGGGAGATACGCAGTATTTT.

The V and J genes are TRBV28 and TRBJ1-1; D is unclear. Germline V gene data show CDR1 as MDHEN and CDR2 as SYDVKM. The V gene lost 7 bases and the J gene lost 8 bases, with 14 bases spanning the gap. CDR3 size: 12 residues. CDR3 bases: TGTGCCAGCAATCAGTACCGCAGGGAAGCTTTCTTT. Its translation is CASNQYRREAFF.

This rearrangement joins TRBV6-2 or TRBV6-3 to TRBJ2-7; 7 positions match TRBD1. In germline, CDR1 is MNHEY, CDR2 SVGEGT. The length of the CDR3 is 14 residues. V dropped 5 bases and J dropped 4; count of bases not matched to a gene: 8. The CDR3 bases are TGTGCCAGCAGTGCCGGGACAGCCTTGTACGAGCAGTACTTC. Its translation: CASSAGTALYEQYF.

On this clone itself: One end of the junction does not line up with germline, which may come from a read error. The rearrangement links TRBV19 to TRBJ1-5; no definite D call. The CDR3 extends over 14 amino acids. Germline V gene lookup returns CDR1 LNHDA and CDR2 SQIVND (reference sequence). DNA for the CDR3: TGTGCCAGTAGAATAGATAACGGGGATCAGCCCCAGCATTTT. Translating gives CASRIDNGDQPQHF.

The genes are TRBV13 and TRBJ1-2; D perhaps matches TRBD1 (6 bases). Trimming pared 4 bases from V and 2 bases from J, leaving 14 bases between. In germline, CDR1 is PRHDT, CDR2 FYEKMQ (reference sequence). This CDR3 region has 15 residues. CDR3 DNA sequence: TGTGCCAGCAGCTCCGGACAGACGGCAAACTATGGCTACACCTTC. Translation: CASSSGQTANYGYTF.

The chain has TRBV27 and TRBJ2-7, with D tentatively TRBD1 (5 bases). The CDR3 totals 14 residues. Germline V gene lookup returns CDR1 MNHEY and CDR2 SMNVEV (reference sequence). Between the trimmed V and J ends, which lost 0 bases and 3 bases, there was a span of 9 bases. CDR3 protein: CASSLSTRDYEQYF. The CDR3 DNA reads TGTGCCAGCAGTTTATCGACCAGGGACTACGAGCAGTACTTC.

This clone was picked up a small number of times. The CDR3 sequence is CASSLDYDYEQYF. CDR3 bases: TGTGCCAGCAGCCTGGACTACGACTACGAGCAGTACTTC. The chain is built from TRBV5-5 and TRBJ2-7; D is possibly TRBD2 (6 bases). The ends were cut back, 4 bases at V and 3 bases at J, with 11 bases in the middle. The CDR3 spans 13 residues. CDR1 is SGHKS and CDR2 is YYEKEE in the germline V gene (reference sequence).